These T cell receptor beta chains were read from a single sample in a study of OX40 agonist ivuxolimab in advanced cancers. TCRdb's table, derived via immunoSEQ multiplex PCR, lists solely in-frame clones and lacks some. This table holds tens of thousands of clones, 85% to 90% found once. The sequencing used CD4+ or CD8+ T cells sorted from blood, collected in a trial of the OX40 agonist ivuxolimab. These receptors were taken from an adult with an advanced solid tumor such as melanoma, head and neck, liver or kidney cancer. Both conserved end residues are part of each CDR3. A D gene is named only where the DNA matches it firmly. Only some rows state a clone size, as once, few, many or a class for expanded clones.

j_call,d_call,v_call,clone_size,cdr3_aa,cdr3_nt
TRBJ1-3,TRBD1,TRBV11-3,NA,CASSLGAYWTGSGNTIYF,TGTGCCAGCAGCTTAGGGGCTTACTGGACAGGCTCTGGAAACACCATATATTTT
TRBJ1-4,NA,TRBV5-1,NA,CASRRGETNEKLFF,TGCGCCAGCAGAAGGGGCGAAACTAATGAAAAACTGTTTTTT
TRBJ2-2,NA,TRBV9,NA,CASSAWGVGTGELFF,TGTGCCAGCAGCGCCTGGGGGGTTGGGACCGGGGAGCTGTTTTTT
TRBJ2-1,NA,TRBV5-1,NA,CASSLGVNEQFF,TGCGCCAGCAGCTTGGGGGTCAATGAGCAGTTCTTC
TRBJ1-1,NA,TRBV27,NA,CASSLRRNTEAFF,TGTGCCAGCAGTTTAAGGAGGAACACTGAAGCTTTCTTT
TRBJ2-1,TRBD2,TRBV11-3,NA,CASSLYGTSGSEQFF,TGTGCCAGCAGCTTATATGGGACTAGCGGGAGTGAGCAGTTCTTC
TRBJ2-4,NA,TRBV9,NA,CASSVGVAKNIQYF,TGTGCCAGCAGCGTAGGAGTAGCCAAAAACATTCAGTACTTC
TRBJ1-1,NA,TRBV11-2,NA,CASSLGGGGTEAFF,TGTGCCAGCAGCTTAGGTGGTGGAGGTACTGAAGCTTTCTTT
TRBJ2-1,TRBD2,TRBV10-1,NA,CASSLAGGTTYNEQFF,TGCGCCAGCAGCTTAGCGGGAGGGACCACGTACAATGAGCAGTTCTTC
TRBJ2-7,NA,TRBV11-2,NA,CASSLGLNAYEQYF,TGTGCCAGCAGCTTAGGTCTAAATGCCTACGAGCAGTACTTC
TRBJ1-5,NA,TRBV28,NA,CASSSPRRNQPQHF,TGTGCCAGCAGTTCCCCGCGACGGAATCAGCCCCAGCATTTT
TRBJ2-1,TRBD2,TRBV2,NA,CASSVSGSSYNEQFF,TGTGCCAGCAGTGTAAGCGGGAGCTCCTACAATGAGCAGTTCTTC
TRBJ1-6,NA,TRBV30,few,CAWLYRTAASPLHF,TGTGCCTGGCTTTATCGGACAGCTGCCTCACCCCTCCACTTT
TRBJ2-5,TRBD2,TRBV5-6,NA,CASSRRLAGAGETQYF,TGTGCCAGCAGCCGAAGACTAGCGGGGGCTGGGGAGACCCAGTACTTC
TRBJ1-2,NA,TRBV5-6,NA,CASSLGDYGYTF,TGTGCCAGCAGCTTGGGGGACTATGGCTACACCTTC
TRBJ2-5,NA,TRBV7-2,once,CASSSSGRSETQYF,TGTGCCAGCAGCTCATCGGGACGTTCGGAGACCCAGTACTTC
TRBJ2-3,NA,TRBV5-1,NA,CASSLSHLTDTQYF,TGCGCCAGCAGCTTGAGTCACCTCACAGATACGCAGTATTTT
TRBJ2-7,TRBD1,TRBV10-3,NA,CAINPGQASYEQYF,TGTGCCATCAACCCGGGACAGGCCTCCTACGAGCAGTACTTC
TRBJ1-2,NA,TRBV2,once,CASSEPPLNYGYTF,TGTGCCAGCAGTGAACCCCCACTGAACTATGGCTACACCTTC
TRBJ2-3,NA,TRBV7-7,NA,CASSARGVATQYF,TGTGCCAGCAGCGCCAGAGGGGTGGCTACGCAGTATTTT
TRBJ2-7,TRBD1,TRBV18,NA,CASALGTGDYEQYF,TGTGCCAGCGCACTAGGAACAGGGGACTACGAGCAGTACTTC
TRBJ2-3,NA,TRBV30,NA,CAWSVTRDTGDTQYF,TGTGCCTGGAGTGTGACCCGGGACACGGGAGATACGCAGTATTTT
TRBJ2-2,TRBD1,TRBV18,NA,CASSQNRGRNTGELFF,TGTGCCAGCTCACAAAACAGGGGGCGGAACACCGGGGAGCTGTTTTTT
TRBJ2-3,TRBD2,TRBV7-9,once,CASSARTSGNTDTQYF,TGTGCCAGCAGCGCGAGGACTAGCGGGAACACAGATACGCAGTATTTT
TRBJ2-1,TRBD1,TRBV10-3,NA,CAISRKGQAVVNEQFF,TGTGCCATCAGTCGGAAGGGACAGGCCGTGGTCAATGAGCAGTTCTTC
TRBJ2-1,NA,TRBV11-2,NA,CASSLSGKQFF,TGTGCCAGCAGCTTAAGCGGAAAGCAGTTCTTC
TRBJ1-5,NA,TRBV2,NA,CASSPYLNRDGQPQHF,TGTGCCAGCAGTCCATACTTAAACAGGGATGGACAGCCCCAGCATTTT
TRBJ2-1,TRBD2,TRBV9,NA,CASSVSGGGYNEQFF,TGTGCCAGCAGCGTAAGTGGGGGGGGATACAATGAGCAGTTCTTC
TRBJ2-7,TRBD2,TRBV5-4,NA,CASSRTSGGSYEQYF,TGTGCCAGCAGCCGTACTAGCGGGGGGTCCTACGAGCAGTACTTC
TRBJ2-5,TRBD1,TRBV6-1,NA,CASSPWDSQETQYF,TGTGCCAGCAGTCCCTGGGACAGCCAAGAGACCCAGTACTTC
TRBJ1-1,TRBD1,TRBV5-1,NA,CASSLTGEFEAFF,TGCGCCAGCAGCTTGACAGGGGAGTTTGAAGCTTTCTTT
TRBJ1-1,TRBD1,TRBV6-1,NA,CASRNQGASTEAFF,TGTGCCAGCAGAAATCAGGGGGCGAGTACTGAAGCTTTCTTT
TRBJ2-1,TRBD1,TRBV7-8,NA,CASRRMDRGRGEQFF,TGTGCCAGCAGGCGAATGGACAGGGGGCGCGGTGAGCAGTTCTTC
TRBJ1-1,NA,TRBV6-5,NA,CASRETANTEAFF,TGTGCCAGCAGAGAGACAGCGAACACTGAAGCTTTCTTT
TRBJ2-3,NA,TRBV11-3,NA,CASSANLTGVGYTQYF,TGTGCCAGCAGCGCAAATCTAACGGGGGTTGGCTATACGCAGTATTTT